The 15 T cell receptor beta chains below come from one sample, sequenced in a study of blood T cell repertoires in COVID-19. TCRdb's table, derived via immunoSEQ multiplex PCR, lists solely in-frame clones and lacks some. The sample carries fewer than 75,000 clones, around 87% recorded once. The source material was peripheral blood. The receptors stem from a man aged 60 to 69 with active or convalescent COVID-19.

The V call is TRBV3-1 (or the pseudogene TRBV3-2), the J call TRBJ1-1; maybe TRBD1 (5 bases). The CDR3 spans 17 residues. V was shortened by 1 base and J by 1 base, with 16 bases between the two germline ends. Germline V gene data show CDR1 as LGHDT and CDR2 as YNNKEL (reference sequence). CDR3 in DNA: TGTGCCAGCAGCCAAGTTTATGCGGCAGGGTGGAACACTGAAGCTTTCTTT. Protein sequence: CASSQVYAAGWNTEAFF.

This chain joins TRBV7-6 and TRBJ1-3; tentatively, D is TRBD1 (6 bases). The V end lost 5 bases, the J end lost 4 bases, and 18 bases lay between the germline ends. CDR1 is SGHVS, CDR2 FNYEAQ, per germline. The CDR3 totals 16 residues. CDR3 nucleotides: TGTGCCAGCAGCCCAGCATGGGGGGGCGTCGGAAACACCATATATTTT. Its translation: CASSPAWGGVGNTIYF. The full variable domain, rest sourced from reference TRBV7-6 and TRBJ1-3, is GAGVSQSPRYKVTKRGQDVALRCDPISGHVSLYWYRQALGQGPEFLTYFNYEAQQDKSGLPNDRFSAERPEGSISTLTIQRTEQRDSAMYRCASSPAWGGVGNTIYFGEGSWLTVV.

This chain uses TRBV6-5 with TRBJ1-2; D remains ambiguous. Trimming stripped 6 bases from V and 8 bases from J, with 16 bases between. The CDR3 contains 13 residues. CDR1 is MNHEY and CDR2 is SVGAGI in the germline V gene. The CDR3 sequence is CASSRRGVQGYTF. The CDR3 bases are TGTGCCAGCAGCCGACGCGGGGTCCAAGGCTACACCTTC.

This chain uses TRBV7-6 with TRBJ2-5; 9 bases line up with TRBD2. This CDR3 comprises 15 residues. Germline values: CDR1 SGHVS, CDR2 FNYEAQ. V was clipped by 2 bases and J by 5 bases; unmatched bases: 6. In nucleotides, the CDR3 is TGTGCCAGCAGCTTATCGCGGGAGGGTAGGGAGACCCAGTACTTC. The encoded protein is CASSLSREGRETQYF.

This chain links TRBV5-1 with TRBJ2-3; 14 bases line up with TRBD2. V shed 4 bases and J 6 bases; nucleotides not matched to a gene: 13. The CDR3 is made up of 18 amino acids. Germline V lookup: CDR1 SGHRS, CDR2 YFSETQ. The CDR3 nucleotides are TGCGCCAGCAGCCCCCAACCGGGACTAGCGGGAGAAGTGGATACGCAGTATTTT. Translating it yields CASSPQPGLAGEVDTQYF.

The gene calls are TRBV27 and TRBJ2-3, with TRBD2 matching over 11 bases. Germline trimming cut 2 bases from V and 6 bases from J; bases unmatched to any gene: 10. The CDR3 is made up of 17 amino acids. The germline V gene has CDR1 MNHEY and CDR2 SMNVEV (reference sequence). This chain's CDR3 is CASSLDLAGGLGDTQYF. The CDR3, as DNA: TGTGCCAGCAGTTTAGATCTAGCGGGAGGCCTCGGGGATACGCAGTATTTT.

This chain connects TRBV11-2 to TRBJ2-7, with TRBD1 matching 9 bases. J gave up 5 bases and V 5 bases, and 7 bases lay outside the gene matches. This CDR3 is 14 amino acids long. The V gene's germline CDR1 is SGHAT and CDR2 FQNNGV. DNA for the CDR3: TGTGCCAGCAGCGTACAGGGGGCTAGCGACGAGCAGTACTTC. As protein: CASSVQGASDEQYF. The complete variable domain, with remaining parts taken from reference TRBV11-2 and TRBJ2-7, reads EAGVAQSPRYKIIEKRQSVAFWCNPISGHATLYWYQQILGQGPKLLIQFQNNGVVDDSQLPKDRFSAERLKGVDSTLKIQPAKLEDSAVYLCASSVQGASDEQYFGPGTRLTVT.

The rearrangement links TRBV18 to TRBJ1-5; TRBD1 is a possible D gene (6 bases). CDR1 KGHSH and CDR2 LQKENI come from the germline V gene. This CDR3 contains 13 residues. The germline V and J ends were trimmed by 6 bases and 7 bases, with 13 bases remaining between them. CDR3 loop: CASSPGETQPQHF. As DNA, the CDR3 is TGTGCCAGCTCTCCAGGGGAGACCCAGCCCCAGCATTTT.

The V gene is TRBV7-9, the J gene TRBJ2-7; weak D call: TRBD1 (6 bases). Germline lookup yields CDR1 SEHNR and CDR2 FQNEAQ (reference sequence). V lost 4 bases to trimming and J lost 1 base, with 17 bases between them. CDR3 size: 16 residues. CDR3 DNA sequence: TGTGCCAGCAGCTCGAAACAGGGTATTGGGTCCTACGAGCAGTACTTC. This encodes CASSSKQGIGSYEQYF.

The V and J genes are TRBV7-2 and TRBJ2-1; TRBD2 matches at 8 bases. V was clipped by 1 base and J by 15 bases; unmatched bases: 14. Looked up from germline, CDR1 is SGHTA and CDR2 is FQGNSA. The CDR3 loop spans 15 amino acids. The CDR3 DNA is TGTGCCAGCAGCTTAGTCCTAGCGGGTCCCGCCTCGCTGTTCTTC. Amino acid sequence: CASSLVLAGPASLFF.

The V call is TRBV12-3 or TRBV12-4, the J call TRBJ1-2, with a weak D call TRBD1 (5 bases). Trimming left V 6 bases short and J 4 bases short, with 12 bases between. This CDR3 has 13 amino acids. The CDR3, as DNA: TGTGCCAGCAGGTTGGGGCAGCTCTATGGCTACACCTTC. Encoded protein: CASRLGQLYGYTF.

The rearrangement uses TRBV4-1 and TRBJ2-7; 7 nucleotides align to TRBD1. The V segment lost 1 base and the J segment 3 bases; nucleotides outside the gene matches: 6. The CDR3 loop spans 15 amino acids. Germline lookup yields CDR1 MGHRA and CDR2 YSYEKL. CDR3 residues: CASSQGFQGVYEQYF. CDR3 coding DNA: TGCGCCAGCAGCCAAGGATTTCAGGGGGTCTACGAGCAGTACTTC.

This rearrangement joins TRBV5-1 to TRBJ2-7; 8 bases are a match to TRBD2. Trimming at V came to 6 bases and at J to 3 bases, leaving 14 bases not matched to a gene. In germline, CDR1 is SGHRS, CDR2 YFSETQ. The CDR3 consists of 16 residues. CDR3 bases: TGCGCCAGCAACAATAGCGGGGTGGGCGGATTCTACGAGCAGTACTTC. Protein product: CASNNSGVGGFYEQYF.

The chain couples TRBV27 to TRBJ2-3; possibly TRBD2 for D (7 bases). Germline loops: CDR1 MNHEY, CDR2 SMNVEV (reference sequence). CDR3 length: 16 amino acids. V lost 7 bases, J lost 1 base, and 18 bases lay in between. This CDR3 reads CASTTAGAVGTDTQYF. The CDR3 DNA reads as TGTGCCAGCACAACGGCGGGGGCAGTAGGCACAGATACGCAGTATTTT.

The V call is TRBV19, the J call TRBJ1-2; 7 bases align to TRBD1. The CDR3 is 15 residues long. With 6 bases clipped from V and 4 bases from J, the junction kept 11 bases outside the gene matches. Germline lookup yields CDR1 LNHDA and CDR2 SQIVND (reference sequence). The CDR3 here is CASRKRETGTYGYTF. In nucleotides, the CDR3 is TGTGCCAGTAGAAAAAGAGAGACAGGGACCTATGGCTACACCTTC.